This TCR beta chain was obtained from a study of OX40 agonist ivuxolimab in advanced cancers. The wider study: Cohort: 75% to 90% men, mean age approximately 60, aged roughly 20 to 79. In three patients, partial responses were observed, one with hepatocellular carcinoma and two with cutaneous melanoma. Study-level results: Some patients who did not respond also had low normalized T-cell clonal expansion. In CD8+ T cells, expanded clones were on average more numerous than in CD4+.

The CDR3 loop spans 14 amino acids. V shed 5 bases and J shed 0 bases, with 11 bases lying between them. Germline CDR1 and CDR2: SEHNR and FQNEAQ (reference sequence). Remarks on this clone: As yet, its antigen is unknown.

Clones were read by immunoSEQ multiplex PCR, and TCRdb kept only the in-frame ones, dropping some. The table has about 79,000 clones, around 94% seen once. The chain couples TRBV7-9 to TRBJ2-7; D is unclear. The sequence derives from an adult with an advanced solid tumor such as melanoma, head and neck, liver or kidney cancer. Sequenced here: CD4+ or CD8+ T cells sorted from blood, sampled in a trial of the OX40 agonist ivuxolimab. In DNA, the CDR3 is TGTGCCAGCAGCCTTCCGTCACACTCCTACGAGCAGTACTTC. It yields the protein CASSLPSHSYEQYF.